The rows below give T cell receptor beta chains drawn from one sample of a study of liver allograft versus peripheral blood T cells. Each CDR3 protein is one row after TCRdb ran MiXCR on the reads. Of 2,700 or so distinct CDR3 sequences listed, about a fifth are singletons. Receptors originate from a human patient who had a liver transplant. Some T cells here may be from the graft donor. Both conserved end residues are part of each CDR3. A D gene is named only where the DNA matches it firmly. Some rows mark clone size as missing; the rest say once, few, many or name a class of expanded clone.

d_call	clone_size	v_call	j_call	cdr3_nt	cdr3_aa
TRBD1	medium-sized	TRBV27	TRBJ1-2	TGTGCCAGCAAGGACAGGGAAAGGGATGGCTACACCTTC	CASKDRERDGYTF
.	.	TRBV9	TRBJ2-4	TGTGCCAGCAGCGTCGGGGGAGGACTAGCCAAAAACATTCAGTACTTC	CASSVGGGLAKNIQYF
.	.	TRBV5-5	TRBJ1-1	TGTGCCAGCAGCTTAGACTTTAAGAACACTGAAGCTTTCTTT	CASSLDFKNTEAFF
.	.	TRBV19	TRBJ2-7	TGTGCCAGTAGTATCTCCATGTCGGTGTACCACTACGAGCAGTACTTC	CASSISMSVYHYEQYF
.	few	TRBV5-5	TRBJ2-7	TGTGCCAGCAGCTTGAATGGAGGGGCCCTCTCCTACGAGCAGTACTTC	CASSLNGGALSYEQYF
.	.	TRBV6-2/TRBV6-3	TRBJ2-7	TGTGCCAGCGCCGTGGGGCGGTACGAGCAGTACTTC	CASAVGRYEQYF
TRBD1	medium-sized	TRBV7-9	TRBJ2-4	TGTGCCAGCAGCAAACTAGGACAGGGGCCCCAAAACATTCAGTACTTC	CASSKLGQGPQNIQYF
.	.	TRBV20-1	TRBJ1-1	TGCAGTGCTCCCTTCGAGGAAGGCTGCGTGAACACTGAAGCTTTCTTT	CSAPFEEGCVNTEAFF
.	medium-sized	TRBV19	TRBJ2-6	TGTGCCAGTAGTATAGAAGGGGGCTCTGGGGCCAACGTCCTGACTTTC	CASSIEGGSGANVLTF
TRBD1	medium-sized	TRBV6-5	TRBJ1-2	TGTGCCAGCAGTTGGCAGGGGGGGTCCTATGGCTACACCTTC	CASSWQGGSYGYTF
TRBD1	few	TRBV5-4	TRBJ2-7	TGTGCCAGCAGCCCACCGACAGGGGGCGAGCAGTACTTC	CASSPPTGGEQYF
.	medium-sized	TRBV28	TRBJ2-4	TGTGCCAGCAGTTTGCCCACAGGACCCAAAAACATTCAGTACTTC	CASSLPTGPKNIQYF
TRBD2	medium-sized	TRBV9	TRBJ2-5	TGTGCCAGCAGCGTTGGGCGGGAGGGGCGAGAGACCCAGTACTTC	CASSVGREGRETQYF
.	.	TRBV19	TRBJ2-7	TGTGCCAGTAGGAAATCCCGGGGCTTCTCCTACGAGCAGTACTTC	CASRKSRGFSYEQYF
.	many	TRBV5-6	TRBJ2-3	TGTGCCAGCAGCTTGGACGATACGCAGTATTTT	CASSLDDTQYF
.	medium-sized	TRBV27	TRBJ1-1	TGTGCCAGCAGTTTTAGACAGAACACTGAAGCTTTCTTT	CASSFRQNTEAFF
TRBD1	few	TRBV12-5	TRBJ1-5	TGTGCTAGTGTCCCCTCATGGGGACAGGTCAATCAGCCCCAGCATTTT	CASVPSWGQVNQPQHF
.	few	TRBV7-9	TRBJ2-3	TGTGCCAGCAGCTTAAGGACGGGAGAAGATACGCAGTATTTT	CASSLRTGEDTQYF
.	medium-sized	TRBV6-2/TRBV6-3	TRBJ2-3	TGTGCCAGCACAGGATGGGCAAGGATAGGAGATACGCAGTATTTT	CASTGWARIGDTQYF
TRBD1	few	TRBV13	TRBJ1-5	TGTGCCAGCAGCTTAGGCCGACAGGGAAATCAGCCCCAGCATTTT	CASSLGRQGNQPQHF
TRBD2	.	TRBV28	TRBJ2-3	TGTGCCAGCAGTTTGTTAGCGGGAGAAACAGATACGCAGTATTTT	CASSLLAGETDTQYF
.	.	TRBV6-6	TRBJ1-4	TGTGCCAGCACCACGGGGGGCGAAAAACTGTTTTTT	CASTTGGEKLFF
TRBD1	.	TRBV15	TRBJ1-5	TGTGCCACCAGCAGGCCTCCAGGGGGCGGAGGGCAGCCCCAGCATTTT	CATSRPPGGGGQPQHF
TRBD1	many	TRBV27	TRBJ2-1	TGTGCCAGTCGGACAGGGTCTGAAACTGAGCAGTTCTTC	CASRTGSETEQFF
TRBD2	many	TRBV10-3	TRBJ2-7	TGTGCCATCAGTGAGGTCGTCGGGAGGGGGGGCGAGCAGTACTTC	CAISEVVGRGGEQYF
.	.	TRBV5-6	TRBJ2-2	TGTGCCAGCAGCTTGCAGGGGACTTACACCGGGGAGCTGTTTTTT	CASSLQGTYTGELFF
TRBD2	medium-sized	TRBV19	TRBJ2-1	TGTGCCAGTAGTACTAGCGGGAGCCCCTACAATGAGCAGTTCTTC	CASSTSGSPYNEQFF
TRBD2	few	TRBV20-1	TRBJ2-7	TGCAGTGCTAGAGATCATGGGACTAGCGGGGCCCCAGGCGAGCAGTACTTC	CSARDHGTSGAPGEQYF
TRBD2	medium-sized	TRBV5-6	TRBJ2-1	TGTGCCAGCAGCTCGGGACTAGGTTTTAATGAGCAGTTCTTC	CASSSGLGFNEQFF
TRBD1	few	TRBV11-1	TRBJ2-3	TGTGCCAGCAGCACCGGGACAGGGATTTCAGATACGCAGTATTTT	CASSTGTGISDTQYF
.	medium-sized	TRBV19	TRBJ2-7	TGTGCCAGTAGTATAGCGGGAAGCTCCTACGAGCAGTACTTC	CASSIAGSSYEQYF
.	many	TRBV24-1	TRBJ1-5	TGTGCCACCAGTGATTGGAAGGAGGATAGCAATCAGCCCCAGCATTTT	CATSDWKEDSNQPQHF
.	few	TRBV12-3/TRBV12-4	TRBJ2-1	TGTGCCACCTTCCTAATCAATGAGCAGTTCTTC	CATFLINEQFF